These 14 T cell receptor beta chains were all obtained from the same sample, sequenced in a study of CD8+CD57+ T cells in acquired aplastic anemia. Genomic DNA templated the TCR beta VDJ and CDR3 profiling. TCRdb re-analysed the reads in MiXCR, keeping a single row per CDR3 protein. The sample yields roughly 500,000 distinct CDR3 sequences, 25% to 40% seen once. CD8+CD57+ cell expansion, shown by flow cytometry, had occurred in the patients selected for sequencing. The sample was sorted CD4+, CD8+, or CD8+CD57+ T cells (not recorded which) from PBMCs. All receptors come from a human donor with aplastic anemia.

The chain couples TRBV5-1 to TRBJ2-5; TRBD1 matches 8 bases. Germline-derived CDR1 and CDR2 are SGHRS and YFSETQ. The V segment lost 4 bases and the J segment 3 bases; nucleotides outside the gene matches: 5. This CDR3 is 14 amino acids long. CDR3 in DNA: TGCGCCAGCAGCCTCCGGGACAGGAAAGAGACCCAGTACTTC. Protein: CASSLRDRKETQYF.

This clonotype was counted ten times or more. The chain couples TRBV19 to TRBJ2-3, with 9 bases aligning to TRBD1. The CDR3 spans 14 residues. V was clipped by 5 bases and J by 2 bases; unmatched bases: 2. Germline CDR1 is LNHDA and CDR2 is SQIVND (reference sequence). The CDR3 sequence is CASSGDRDTDTQYF. The CDR3 DNA is TGTGCCAGTAGTGGGGACAGGGACACAGATACGCAGTATTTT. Filled out from reference TRBV19 and TRBJ2-3, the complete variable domain reads DGGITQSPKYLFRKEGQNVTLSCEQNLNHDAMYWYRQDPGQGLRLIYYSQIVNDFQKGDIAEGYSVSREKKESFPLTVTSAQKNPTAFYLCASSGDRDTDTQYFGPGTRLTVL.

In DNA, the CDR3 is TGCAGTGCTAGAGAGGGGGCAGGTGGAAACACCATATATTTT. Translating gives CSAREGAGGNTIYF. This chain connects TRBV20-1 to TRBJ1-3; D may be TRBD1 (6 bases). Trimming cost V 0 bases and J 3 bases, with 9 bases left between them. Germline V lookup: CDR1 DFQATT, CDR2 SNEGSKA (reference sequence). This CDR3 comprises 14 residues.

In this sample, this clonotype turned up a few times. The chain has TRBV12-3 or TRBV12-4 and TRBJ1-5; TRBD1 aligns across 7 bases. V was clipped by 5 bases and J by 5 bases; unmatched bases: 6. CDR3 size: 14 residues. The DNA for the CDR3 is TGTGCCAGCAGTCCCCGACAGGGACATCAGCCCCAGCATTTT. Residues: CASSPRQGHQPQHF.

The V and J genes are TRBV29-1 and TRBJ2-1, with 10 bases fitting TRBD2. The CDR3 spans 13 residues. CDR1 and CDR2 from the germline V gene are SQVTM and ANQGSEA. CDR3 region: CRISGGAGNEQFF. The CDR3 DNA reads as TGCAGAATCAGCGGGGGGGCGGGCAATGAGCAGTTCTTC.

Only a few counts were recorded for this clonotype. The chain employs TRBV19 and TRBJ1-1, with a tentative D call TRBD1 (5 bases). Germline V gene sequence: CDR1 LNHDA, CDR2 SQIVND (reference sequence). The length of the CDR3 is 15 residues. Trimming removed 3 bases at V and 7 bases at J, with 18 bases between. In DNA, the CDR3 is TGTGCCAGTAGTATGACCCCTCAGGGTTTGGTTGAAGCTTTCTTT. It encodes CASSMTPQGLVEAFF. The whole variable domain, remainder taken from reference TRBV19 and TRBJ1-1, is DGGITQSPKYLFRKEGQNVTLSCEQNLNHDAMYWYRQDPGQGLRLIYYSQIVNDFQKGDIAEGYSVSREKKESFPLTVTSAQKNPTAFYLCASSMTPQGLVEAFFGQGTRLTVV.

In this sample, this clonotype turned up many times. The chain uses TRBV6-6 and TRBJ1-6; no clear D. In germline, CDR1 is MNHNY, CDR2 SVGAGI (reference sequence). Trimming pared 6 bases from V and 10 bases from J, leaving 13 bases between. The CDR3 consists of 13 residues. CDR3 protein: CASRSLPISPLHF. CDR3 nucleotide sequence: TGTGCCAGCAGGTCACTACCCATATCACCCCTCCACTTT.

This clonotype occurred many times. CDR3 coding DNA: TGTGCCAGCAGCTTACAAGCGGGGGTACGGTACGAGCAGTACTTC. It encodes CASSLQAGVRYEQYF. The V and J genes are TRBV7-9 and TRBJ2-7; TRBD2 matches 8 bases. J was trimmed by 4 bases and V by 2 bases; bases with no gene match: 7. Per germline, CDR1 SEHNR and CDR2 FQNEAQ (reference sequence). This CDR3 region has 15 residues.

The chain joins TRBV27 to TRBJ1-6; a possible D gene is TRBD1 (5 bases). Trimming shortened V by 0 bases and J by 7 bases, and 13 bases separated the two germline ends. The germline gives CDR1 MNHEY, CDR2 SMNVEV (reference sequence). The CDR3 has 16 amino acids. This chain's CDR3 is CASSLSIQGVNSPLHF. The CDR3 coding sequence is TGTGCCAGCAGTTTATCGATTCAGGGTGTCAATTCACCCCTCCACTTT.

For this clonotype: A single base separates this from a much larger clone, so it may be a read error. The chain recombines TRBV6-1 with TRBJ2-7, with a possible D match to TRBD1 (5 bases). Germline CDR1 reads MNHNS; CDR2 reads SASEGT. CDR3 size: 15 residues. This CDR3 reads CAGSVDAGRAYEQYF. CDR3 nucleotides: TGTGCCGGCAGCGTAGATGCAGGGCGCGCCTACGAGCAGTACTTC.

A note on this clonotype: One junction end does not reproduce the germline sequence, and a read error may be involved. The V gene is TRBV10-3, the J gene TRBJ2-7; D possibly corresponds to TRBD1 (6 bases). From germline, CDR1 is ENHRY and CDR2 SYGVKD. This CDR3 spans 17 amino acids. The CDR3, as DNA: TGTGCCAGCAGTTTCATTGGGGGCACCTCGAACTCCTACGAGCAGTACTTC. As protein: CASSFIGGTSNSYEQYF.

The sample holds many counts of this clonotype. The chain employs TRBV19 and TRBJ2-5; D is undetermined. The V gene's germline CDR1 is LNHDA and CDR2 SQIVND (reference sequence). V was trimmed by 4 bases and J by 5 bases, leaving 14 bases between them. The length of the CDR3 is 14 residues. The chain's CDR3 is CASSSPQLPETQYF. DNA of the CDR3: TGTGCCAGTAGTAGCCCCCAATTGCCGGAGACCCAGTACTTC.

V gene TRBV12-3 or TRBV12-4 combines with J gene TRBJ1-5; D is perhaps TRBD1 (5 bases). The ends were cut back, 7 bases at V and 6 bases at J, with 16 bases in the middle. This CDR3 has 14 amino acids. CDR3 residues: CASNPSRVGQPQHF. The DNA of the CDR3 is TGTGCCAGCAATCCATCCAGGGTCGGTCAGCCCCAGCATTTT.

The sample holds a few counts of this clonotype. The chain couples TRBV20-1 to TRBJ1-2; 10 bases agree with TRBD1. The CDR3 loop spans 14 amino acids. Looked up from germline, CDR1 is DFQATT and CDR2 is SNEGSKA (reference sequence). J gave up 2 bases and V 3 bases, and 3 bases lay outside the gene matches. CDR3 loop: CSARTGQGNYGYTF. As DNA, the CDR3 is TGCAGTGCTAGGACGGGACAGGGGAACTATGGCTACACCTTC.